This T cell receptor (beta chain) was recovered during a study of blood T cells in healthy people across ages. A second PCR, run for about 7 to 12 cycles, used a sample-barcoded 5' primer plus a J-beta primer mix. TCRdb reanalysed the 5' RACE reads using MiXCR and keeps one entry per CDR3 protein. The table lists hundreds of thousands of distinct CDR3 sequences, about 46% of them singletons, with 15% to 20% in the top ten. A remark on this clonotype: The antigen is undetermined.

CDR3 length: 15 amino acids. V was clipped by 1 base and J by 10 bases; unmatched bases: 10. In germline, CDR1 is SGHVS, CDR2 FQNEAQ. Study-wide results and limits: Long-lived donors exceeded aged donors in naive CD4+ cells and diversity.

This clonotype was sampled from a man older than 75 in good health. The chain carries TRBV7-8 and TRBJ2-1, with 7 bases aligning to TRBD1. Sequencing input: blood. The CDR3 here is CASSLVGQSSYEQFF. The CDR3 nucleotides are TGTGCCAGCAGCTTAGTGGGACAGAGTTCCTACGAGCAGTTCTTC.